The present T cell receptor beta chain was sequenced within a study of persistence of HIV-infected CD4 T cells. V dropped 6 bases and J dropped 9 bases, with 19 bases sitting between them. Looked up from germline, CDR1 is SGHTA and CDR2 is FQGTGA. This CDR3 has 14 residues. Study results and limitations: The rare CMV-responding cells with HIV-1 proviruses were not separately TCR-sequenced. Compared with CD3/CD28-stimulated cells, CMV- and Gag-responding cells showed lower TCRbeta richness.

Comments on this clone: Its antigen remains unknown.

The stimulus was an HIV-1 Gag 15-mer peptide pool, about 1 ug/peptide/mL. CD40L/CD69 double-negative CD45RO-high memory CD4+ T cells were collected. Inclusion required CMV-positive serology and CD4+ counts above 400 cells/uL. A roughly 17-hour stimulation of CD8-depleted PBMCs used anti-CD28/CD49d costimulation, CD40-blocking antibody and enfuvirtide. This was the immunoSEQ version 4 assay in survey mode. Assay used: immunoSEQ multiplex PCR; TCRdb lists only in-frame clones, some missing. The table lists some 40,000 clones, over 65% of them singletons. This receptor was identified in an adult with HIV. The donor label of this sample is uncertain. Material: cultured CD4+ T cells from PBMCs, obtained from a patient who received antiretroviral therapy. The chain links TRBV7-3 to TRBJ2-3; D remains unclear. This CDR3 reads CASRLDPSYGTQYF. The CDR3 DNA sequence: TGTGCCAGCAGGCTTGACCCGAGCTATGGGACGCAGTATTTT.